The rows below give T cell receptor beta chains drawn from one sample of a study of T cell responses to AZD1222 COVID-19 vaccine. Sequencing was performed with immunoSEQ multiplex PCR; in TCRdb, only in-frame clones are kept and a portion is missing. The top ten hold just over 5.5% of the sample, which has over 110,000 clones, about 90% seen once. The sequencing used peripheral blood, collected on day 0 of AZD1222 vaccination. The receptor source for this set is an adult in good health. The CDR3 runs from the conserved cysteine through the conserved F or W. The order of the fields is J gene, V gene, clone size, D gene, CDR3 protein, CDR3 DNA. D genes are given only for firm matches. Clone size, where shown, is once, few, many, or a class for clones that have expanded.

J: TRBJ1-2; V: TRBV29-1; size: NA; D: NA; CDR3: CSVRSPEDYGYTF; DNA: TGCAGCGTCCGTTCCCCGGAAGACTATGGCTACACCTTC
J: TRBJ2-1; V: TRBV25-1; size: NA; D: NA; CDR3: CASSDRAGGISYNEQFF; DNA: TGTGCCAGCAGTGATCGGGCGGGCGGGATATCCTACAATGAGCAGTTCTTC
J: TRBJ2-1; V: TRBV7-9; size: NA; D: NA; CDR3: CASNSYQRALDNEQFF; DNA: TGTGCCAGCAACTCGTACCAGCGGGCCTTGGACAATGAGCAGTTCTTC
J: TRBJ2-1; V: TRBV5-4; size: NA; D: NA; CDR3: CASSLGGISYNEQFF; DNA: TGTGCCAGCAGCTTGGGGGGGATCTCCTACAATGAGCAGTTCTTC
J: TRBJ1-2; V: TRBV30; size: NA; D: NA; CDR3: CAWSTGANYGYTF; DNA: TGTGCCTGGAGTACGGGCGCTAACTATGGCTACACCTTC
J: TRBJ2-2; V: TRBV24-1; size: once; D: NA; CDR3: CATSEISPNTGELFF; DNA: TGTGCCACCAGTGAGATCAGCCCGAACACCGGGGAGCTGTTTTTT
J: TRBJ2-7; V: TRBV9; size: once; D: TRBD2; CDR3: CASSVGPSGSYEQYF; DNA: TGTGCCAGCAGCGTTGGTCCTAGCGGCTCCTACGAGCAGTACTTC
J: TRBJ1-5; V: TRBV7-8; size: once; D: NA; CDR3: CASSLMTGNQPQHF; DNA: TGTGCCAGCAGCTTAATGACGGGCAATCAGCCCCAGCATTTT
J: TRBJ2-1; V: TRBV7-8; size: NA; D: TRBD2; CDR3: CASSLGSGSSYNEQFF; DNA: TGTGCCAGCAGCTTGGGTAGCGGGAGCTCCTACAATGAGCAGTTCTTC
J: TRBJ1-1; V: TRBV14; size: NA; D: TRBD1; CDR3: CASSQAGGITEAFF; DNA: TGTGCCAGCAGCCAAGCAGGGGGAATCACTGAAGCTTTCTTT
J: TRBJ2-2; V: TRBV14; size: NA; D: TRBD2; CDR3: CASSQDGGSSGRGDTGELFF; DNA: TGTGCCAGCAGCCAAGATGGCGGTTCTAGCGGGAGAGGTGACACCGGGGAGCTGTTTTTT
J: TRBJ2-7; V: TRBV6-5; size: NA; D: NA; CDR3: CASSYSAAISYEQYF; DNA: TGTGCCAGCAGTTACTCTGCGGCTATCTCCTACGAGCAGTACTTC
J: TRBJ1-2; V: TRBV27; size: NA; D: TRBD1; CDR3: CASSFAGGNYGYTF; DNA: TGTGCCAGCAGTTTTGCAGGGGGGAACTATGGCTACACCTTC
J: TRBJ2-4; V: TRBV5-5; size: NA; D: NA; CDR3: CASSLGGTKNIQYF; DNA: TGTGCCAGCAGCTTGGGAGGGACCAAAAACATTCAGTACTTC
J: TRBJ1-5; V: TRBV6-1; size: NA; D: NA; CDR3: CASSEAWPQHF; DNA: TGTGCCAGCAGTGAAGCTTGGCCCCAGCATTTT
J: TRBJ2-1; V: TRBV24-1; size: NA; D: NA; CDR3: CATSDLKGRDNEQFF; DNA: TGTGCCACCAGTGATTTGAAGGGGCGGGACAATGAGCAGTTCTTC
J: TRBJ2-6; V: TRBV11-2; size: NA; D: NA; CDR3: CAVLAGTGANVLTF; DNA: TGTGCCGTACTGGCGGGGACTGGGGCCAACGTCCTGACTTTC
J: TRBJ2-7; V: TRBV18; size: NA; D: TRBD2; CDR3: CASSPDRSGRYEQYF; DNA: TGTGCCAGCTCACCGGACCGAAGCGGGAGATACGAGCAGTACTTC
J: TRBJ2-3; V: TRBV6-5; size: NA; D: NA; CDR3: CASTGEGRSTDTQYF; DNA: TGTGCCAGCACAGGGGAGGGGAGGAGCACAGATACGCAGTATTTT
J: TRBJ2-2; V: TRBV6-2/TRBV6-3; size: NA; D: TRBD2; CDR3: CASSYSLAAYANTGELFF; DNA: TGTGCCAGCAGTTACAGCCTAGCGGCCTACGCGAACACCGGGGAGCTGTTTTTT
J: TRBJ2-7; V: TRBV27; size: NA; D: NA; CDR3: CASSTLRDATYEQYF; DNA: TGTGCCAGCAGTACCCTCCGGGACGCGACCTACGAGCAGTACTTC
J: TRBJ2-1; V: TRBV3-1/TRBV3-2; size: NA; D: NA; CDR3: CASSQEGLGISPYEFFDEQFF; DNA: TGTGCCAGCAGCCAAGAAGGGCTGGGGATTTCCCCCTACGAGTTTTTCGATGAGCAGTTCTTC
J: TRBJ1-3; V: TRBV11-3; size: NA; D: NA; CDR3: CASSSPGRSRNTIYF; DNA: TGTGCCAGCAGCTCCCCCGGACGGAGCCGAAACACCATATATTTT
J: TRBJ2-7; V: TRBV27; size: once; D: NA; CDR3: CASSRPGRYEQYF; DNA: TGTGCCAGCAGTCGACCGGGACGCTACGAGCAGTACTTC
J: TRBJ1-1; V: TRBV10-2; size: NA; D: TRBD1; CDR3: CASTAPTGGNTEAFF; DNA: TGCGCCAGCACCGCCCCGACAGGGGGAAATACTGAAGCTTTCTTT
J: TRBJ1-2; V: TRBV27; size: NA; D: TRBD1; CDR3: CASTTKMKTGNDGYTF; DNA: TGTGCCAGCACCACTAAAATGAAGACAGGGAATGACGGCTACACCTTC
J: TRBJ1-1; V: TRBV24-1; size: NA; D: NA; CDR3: CATSDFGGRAFF; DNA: TGTGCCACCAGTGATTTCGGGGGGAGAGCTTTCTTT
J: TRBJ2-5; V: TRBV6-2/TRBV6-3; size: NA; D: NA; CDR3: CASSVIQETQYF; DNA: TGTGCCAGCAGCGTGATCCAAGAGACCCAGTACTTC
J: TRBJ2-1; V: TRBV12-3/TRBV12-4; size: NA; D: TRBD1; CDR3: CASSLQGADEQFF; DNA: TGTGCCAGCAGTTTACAGGGGGCGGATGAGCAGTTCTTC
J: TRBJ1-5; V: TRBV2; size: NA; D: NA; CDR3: CASSVVQGGQHF; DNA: TGTGCCAGCAGTGTCGTTCAAGGGGGCCAGCATTTT
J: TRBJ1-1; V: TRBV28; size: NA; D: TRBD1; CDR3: CASSLEGTGLGTEAFF; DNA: TGTGCCAGCAGTTTGGAAGGGACAGGTTTGGGAACTGAAGCTTTCTTT
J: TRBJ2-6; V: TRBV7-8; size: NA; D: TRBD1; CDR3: CASSLVKQGADGANVLTF; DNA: TGTGCCAGCAGCTTAGTGAAACAGGGGGCAGACGGGGCCAACGTCCTGACTTTC
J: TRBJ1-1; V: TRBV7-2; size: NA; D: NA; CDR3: CASSLLVQGRGTEAFF; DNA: TGTGCCAGCAGCTTGCTCGTACAGGGCCGGGGCACTGAAGCTTTCTTT
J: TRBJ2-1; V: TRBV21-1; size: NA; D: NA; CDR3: CASSKTQDEQFF; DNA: TGTGCCAGCAGCAAAACCCAGGATGAGCAGTTCTTC
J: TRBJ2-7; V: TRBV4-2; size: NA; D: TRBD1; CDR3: CASSQTDRGGHEQYF; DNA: TGTGCCAGCAGCCAAACGGACAGGGGTGGACACGAGCAGTACTTC
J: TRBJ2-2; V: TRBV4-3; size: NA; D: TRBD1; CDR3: CASSQRGLVTGELFF; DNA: TGCGCCAGCAGCCAAAGGGGGCTGGTCACCGGGGAGCTGTTTTTT
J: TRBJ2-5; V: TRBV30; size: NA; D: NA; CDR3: CAWRGVRETQYF; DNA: TGTGCCTGGAGGGGGGTAAGGGAGACCCAGTACTTC